These 27 T cell receptor beta chains originate from one sample sequenced in a study of T cells in Graves' hyperthyroidism and ophthalmopathy. RNA transcripts gave rise to amplified TCR beta CDR3 regions. The HTBI primer set was used in a first-round RT-PCR of the TCR CDR3. TCRdb re-analysed the multiplex PCR reads in MiXCR, keeping a single row per CDR3 protein. The table lists roughly 290,000 distinct CDR3 sequences, roughly an eighth of them singletons. The source material was blood. The receptors originated from a woman aged 35 to 49 with Graves' hyperthyroidism.

This clonotype was observed once. V usage is TRBV5-1 and J usage is TRBJ1-1; D not certain. CDR1 SGHRS and CDR2 YFSETQ come from the germline V gene. V lost 4 bases, J lost 6 bases, and 10 bases lay in between. The CDR3 runs to 12 residues. CDR3 region: CASSQGWAEAFF. The CDR3 nucleotides read TGCGCCAGCAGCCAAGGGTGGGCTGAAGCTTTCTTT. Full variable domain (outside the CDR3, taken from reference TRBV5-1 and TRBJ1-1): KAGVTQTPRYLIKTRGQQVTLSCSPISGHRSVSWYQQTPGQGLQFLFEYFSETQRNKGNFPGRFSGRQFSNSRSEMNVSTLELGDSALYLCASSQGWAEAFFGQGTRLTVV.

Ten or more counts support this clonotype. The gene calls are TRBV3-1 and TRBJ1-1; D perhaps matches TRBD1 (5 bases). The ends were cut back, 1 base at V and 4 bases at J, with 13 bases in the middle. Germline V lookup: CDR1 LGHDT, CDR2 YNNKEL (reference sequence). The CDR3 contains 15 residues. The CDR3 DNA sequence: TGTGCCAGCAGCCAAGGGGGGTATGGGAGCACTGAAGCTTTCTTT. It specifies CASSQGGYGSTEAFF.

This clonotype appeared many times. This sequence joins TRBV11-3 and TRBJ2-1; 11 nucleotides align to TRBD2. The germline V gene encodes CDR1 SGHNT and CDR2 YENEEA. The J segment lost 0 bases and the V segment lost 2 bases, leaving 0 bases of the junction unmatched. This CDR3 is built from 16 residues. The CDR3 spells CASSLTSGGSYNEQFF. CDR3 DNA: TGTGCCAGCAGCTTAACTAGCGGGGGCTCCTACAATGAGCAGTTCTTC.

V is TRBV11-3 and J is TRBJ2-1, with D maybe TRBD2 (6 bases). Trimming removed 5 bases from V and 7 bases from J, with 21 bases in between. CDR1 and CDR2 from the germline V gene are SGHNT and YENEEA. The CDR3 runs 16 residues. CDR3 sequence: CASSQDGTGPRNEQFF. The DNA for the CDR3 is TGTGCCAGCAGCCAAGATGGGACTGGCCCCAGGAATGAGCAGTTCTTC.

This clonotype was counted many times. The chain uses TRBV28 and TRBJ2-2; a weak D match, TRBD1 (6 bases). CDR1 is MDHEN and CDR2 is SYDVKM in the germline V gene. Trimming left V 6 bases short and J 2 bases short, with 19 bases between. The CDR3 runs to 17 residues. The CDR3 DNA is TGTGCCAGCAGGGCCCTACAGGGTTGGTCCAACACCGGGGAGCTGTTTTTT. Residues: CASRALQGWSNTGELFF.

This clonotype has a count of ten or more. The gene calls are TRBV12-3 or TRBV12-4 and TRBJ2-1, with 10 bases aligning to TRBD2. CDR3 length equals 15 residues. J was trimmed by 5 bases and V by 6 bases; bases with no gene match: 7. DNA for the CDR3: TGTGCCAGCAGCAAAGCGGGAGGGCCACACAATGAGCAGTTCTTC. This gives the protein CASSKAGGPHNEQFF.

In its sample, this clonotype was seen many times. J is TRBJ2-7 and V is TRBV27; D remains ambiguous. The germline V gene has CDR1 MNHEY and CDR2 SMNVEV (reference sequence). Trimming took 4 bases from V and 6 from J, leaving 16 bases between them. There are 14 residues in the CDR3. In DNA, the CDR3 is TGTGCCAGCAGTTACACTAACGACGGCGGCGAGCAGTACTTC. It yields the protein CASSYTNDGGEQYF.

This clonotype was observed many times. The J gene is TRBJ2-5, the V gene TRBV20-1, with D hard to call. The CDR3 has 13 residues. Germline V gene lookup returns CDR1 DFQATT and CDR2 SNEGSKA (reference sequence). With 2 bases removed from V and 0 bases from J, the gap between germline ends came to 7 bases. The CDR3 DNA reads as TGCAGTGCTAGACAGGAGTACCAAGAGACCCAGTACTTC. Translating gives CSARQEYQETQYF.

There are many counts of this clonotype. The chain links TRBV5-7 to TRBJ2-7; TRBD1 matches 7 bases. TRBV5-7 has ORF status, its function being uncertain. The CDR3 totals 15 residues. V lost 0 bases to trimming and J lost 0 bases; unmatched junction nucleotides: 3. CDR3 residues: CASSLATGFSYEQYF. The CDR3 DNA sequence: TGTGCCAGCAGCTTGGCGACAGGGTTCTCCTACGAGCAGTACTTC.

Many counts were recorded for this clonotype. CDR3 loop: CAISERQDQSRAFF. CDR3 coding DNA: TGTGCCATCAGTGAAAGACAGGACCAGTCAAGGGCTTTCTTT. The rearrangement uses TRBV10-3 and TRBJ1-1; weak D call: TRBD1 (6 bases). CDR1 ENHRY and CDR2 SYGVKD come from the germline V gene. This CDR3 is 14 amino acids long. The V gene lost 3 bases and the J gene lost 11 bases, with 19 bases spanning the gap.

This clonotype was counted at least ten times. V and J are TRBV10-3 and TRBJ2-1; the D is unclear. The CDR3 extends over 16 amino acids. Germline V gene data show CDR1 as ENHRY and CDR2 as SYGVKD. V gave up 3 bases and J gave up 8 bases, with 20 bases separating them. The DNA for the CDR3 is TGTGCCATCAGTGATGAACGAGTACGTTTCGGCGATGAGCAGTTCTTC. Encoded protein: CAISDERVRFGDEQFF.

This clonotype was seen many times. V is TRBV11-2 and J is TRBJ2-5; D is unclear. CDR1 is SGHAT and CDR2 is FQNNGV in the germline V gene. There are 11 residues in the CDR3. Between the trimmed V and J ends, which lost 6 bases and 4 bases, there was a span of 6 bases. CDR3 bases: TGTGCCAGCAGTCAGACAGAGACCCAGTACTTC. It yields the protein CASSQTETQYF.

This rearrangement joins TRBV5-1 to TRBJ2-1, with D tentatively TRBD1 (5 bases). This CDR3 contains 14 residues. Trimming shortened V by 7 bases and J by 6 bases, and 17 bases separated the two germline ends. Per germline, CDR1 SGHRS and CDR2 YFSETQ. The CDR3 sequence: CASGSLGASNEQFF. The CDR3 DNA sequence: TGCGCCAGCGGCTCATTAGGGGCATCCAATGAGCAGTTCTTC.

The chain is built from TRBV2 and TRBJ1-1, with 8 bases identical to TRBD1. The germline V gene has CDR1 SNHLY and CDR2 FYNNEI. This CDR3 region has 12 residues. V lost 8 bases and J lost 5; bases outside the gene matches: 4. CDR3 region: CASARGQTEAFF. CDR3 bases: TGTGCCAGCGCCAGGGGGCAGACTGAAGCTTTCTTT.

Ten or more counts support this clonotype. The chain combines TRBV11-1 with TRBJ2-5; maybe TRBD1 (5 bases). V was cut by 1 base and J by 5 bases, with 17 bases left in between. The CDR3 loop spans 16 amino acids. Germline assignment: CDR1 SGHAT and CDR2 FQDESV (reference sequence). CDR3 DNA: TGTGCCAGCAGCTTAGAGGGGCTTGGCCAAGCGGAGACCCAGTACTTC. It codes for CASSLEGLGQAETQYF.

V usage is TRBV4-2 and J usage is TRBJ2-7, with a tentative D call TRBD2 (6 bases). Deletions cut 1 base from V and 4 bases from J, with 20 bases between. Germline CDR1 is LGHNA and CDR2 is YNFKEQ. This CDR3 spans 17 amino acids. The CDR3 nucleotides read TGTGCCAGCAGCCAAGGGACTATGGTCCCAAATGCTTACGAGCAGTACTTC. Translated, it gives CASSQGTMVPNAYEQYF.

The sample holds one count of this clonotype. This may be a read error, as it is one base from a much larger clone. The chain is built from TRBV7-9 and TRBJ2-1, with 8 bases aligning to TRBD2. The CDR3 is 17 residues long. Germline loops: CDR1 SEHNR, CDR2 FQNEAQ (reference sequence). With V trimmed by 4 bases and J by 0 bases, 8 bases remained unmatched. The CDR3 nucleotides read TGTGCCAGCAGCTCAGTTAAGCGGGGGAGCTCCTACAATGAGCAGTTCTTC. Encoded protein: CASSSVKRGSSYNEQFF.

This clonotype was counted ten times or more. The rearrangement joins TRBV12-3 or TRBV12-4 to TRBJ1-2; TRBD1 matches at 8 bases. J lost 3 bases, V lost 5 bases, and 5 bases had no gene match. The length of the CDR3 is 14 residues. CDR3 sequence (DNA): TGTGCCAGCAGTCGCAGGGGGCGCGACTATGGCTACACCTTC. Encoded protein: CASSRRGRDYGYTF.

This clonotype showed up many times. The rearrangement joins TRBV10-1 to TRBJ2-7, with 8 bases that match TRBD1. CDR1 WNHNN and CDR2 SYGVQD come from the germline V gene (reference sequence). The CDR3 extends over 15 amino acids. J was trimmed by 3 bases and V by 4 bases; bases with no gene match: 8. For the CDR3, the DNA is TGCGCCAGCAGTGCACGGACAGGGACCCACTACGAGCAGTACTTC. This codes for CASSARTGTHYEQYF.

The table lists this clonotype with many counts. The chain recombines TRBV6-5 with TRBJ2-5; D not resolved. V was clipped by 0 bases and J by 0 bases, with 14 bases between them. The CDR3 contains 17 residues. Germline V gene data show CDR1 as MNHEY and CDR2 as SVGAGI. The CDR3 DNA is TGTGCCAGCAGTTACTCCAACGGCGCTACGAACCAAGAGACCCAGTACTTC. Amino acids: CASSYSNGATNQETQYF.

This clonotype was recorded many times. The chain recombines TRBV2 with TRBJ2-7, with TRBD2 matching 10 bases. Germline CDR1 is SNHLY and CDR2 is FYNNEI. Trimming cost V 7 bases and J 1 base; bases outside gene matches: 4. There are 14 residues in the CDR3. The DNA of the CDR3 is TGTGCCAGCACCCGGACTAGCGGTTCCTACGAGCAGTACTTC. This sequence encodes CASTRTSGSYEQYF.

This clonotype was counted ten times or more. The V call is TRBV7-6, the J call TRBJ2-3, with D uncertain. From germline, CDR1 is SGHVS and CDR2 FNYEAQ. This CDR3 comprises 15 residues. V was cut by 5 bases and J by 0 bases, with 12 bases left in between. CDR3 loop: CASSQQLFSTDTQYF. In DNA, the CDR3 is TGTGCCAGCAGCCAACAGCTATTTAGCACAGATACGCAGTATTTT.

The table lists this clonotype with many counts. J is TRBJ2-5 and V is TRBV7-8; 7 bases map to TRBD2. The V and J ends lost 1 base and 5 bases, in that order; junction bases with no gene match: 4. This CDR3 has 14 amino acids. Germline lookup yields CDR1 SGHVS and CDR2 FQNEAQ. The CDR3 loop is CASSLDGGGETQYF. The CDR3 DNA follows: TGTGCCAGCAGCTTAGATGGGGGAGGGGAGACCCAGTACTTC.

Ten or more counts support this clonotype. This chain joins TRBV12-3 or TRBV12-4 and TRBJ2-1, with 7 positions matching TRBD2. The V segment lost 6 bases and the J segment 8 bases; nucleotides outside the gene matches: 16. CDR3 length: 16 residues. CDR3 sequence (DNA): TGTGCCAGCAGCCCATACGGTGAGCGGGAAAGGTATGAGCAGTTCTTC. Residues: CASSPYGERERYEQFF.

This clonotype was counted only a few times. This chain joins TRBV6-1 and TRBJ1-4; tentative D call: TRBD1 (6 bases). Germline V gene data show CDR1 as MNHNS and CDR2 as SASEGT. This CDR3 contains 15 residues. The V end lost 5 bases, the J end lost 8 bases, and 18 bases lay between the germline ends. DNA for the CDR3: TGTGCCAGCAGTACCCCGCAGGGGCTAGAGGAAAAACTGTTTTTT. This gives the protein CASSTPQGLEEKLFF.

Ten or more counts support this clonotype. The chain couples TRBV2 to TRBJ2-5, with D possibly being TRBD1 or TRBD2 (5 bases each). CDR1 is SNHLY and CDR2 is FYNNEI in the germline V gene. V was pared by 6 bases and J by 1 base, with 12 bases between. The CDR3 is 14 residues long. CDR3 sequence reads: CASRPGTIQETQYF. The CDR3 nucleotides read TGTGCCAGCAGACCCGGGACCATCCAAGAGACCCAGTACTTC.

A note on this clonotype: A much more abundant neighbour one base away suggests this may be a read error. The genes are TRBV20-1 and TRBJ1-1, with a tentative D call TRBD1 (6 bases). In germline, CDR1 is DFQATT, CDR2 SNEGSKA (reference sequence). The CDR3 is made up of 15 amino acids. The chain's CDR3 is CGARDRRVPNTEAFF. CDR3 nucleotides: TGCGGTGCTAGAGACAGGAGGGTCCCGAACACTGAAGCTTTCTTT.